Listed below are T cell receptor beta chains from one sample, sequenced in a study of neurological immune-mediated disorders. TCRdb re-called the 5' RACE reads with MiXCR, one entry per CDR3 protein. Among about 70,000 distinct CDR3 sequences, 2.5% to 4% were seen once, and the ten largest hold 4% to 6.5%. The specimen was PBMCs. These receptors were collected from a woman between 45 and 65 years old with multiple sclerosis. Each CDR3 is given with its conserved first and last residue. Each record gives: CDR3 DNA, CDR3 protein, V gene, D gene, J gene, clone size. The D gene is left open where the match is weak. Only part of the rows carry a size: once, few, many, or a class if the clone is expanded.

TGTGCCAGCAGCGGGACAGGGTGGTTGAGAGGGGGGCGGCCTGAAGCTTTCTTT,CASSGTGWLRGGRPEAFF,TRBV11-2,TRBD1,TRBJ1-1,many
TGCAGTTTAATCGACAGGGGTGACGAAAAACTGTTTTTT,CSLIDRGDEKLFF,TRBV20-1,TRBD1,TRBJ1-4,many
TGTGCCAGCAGCCAAGGATACTCACCCAGGCAGCATTTCTCTGGGGCCAACGTCCTGACTTTC,CASSQGYSPRQHFSGANVLTF,TRBV3-1,NA,TRBJ2-6,many
TGCAGCGCCCTACGACAGGGTACCGGGGAGCTGTTTTTT,CSALRQGTGELFF,TRBV29-1,TRBD1,TRBJ2-2,many
TGTGCCAGCAGCTTCCGGGACGGCCCCTACGAGCAGTACTTC,CASSFRDGPYEQYF,TRBV7-8,NA,TRBJ2-7,NA
TGTGCCAGCAGCTCACAGGGGTCGGATTCAACCCTCAACTTT,CASSSQGSDSTLNF,TRBV7-2,TRBD1,TRBJ1-6,many
TGCGCCAGCAGCACGAGGGCTAACTATGGCTACACCTTC,CASSTRANYGYTF,TRBV5-1,NA,TRBJ1-2,many
TGCAGCGTGAGGGAAAGCAATCAGCACCATCATTTT,CSVRESNQHHHF,TRBV29-1,NA,TRBJ1-5,NA
TGTGTTAGCAGTGGGACAGGGGGGAGGACCGGGGAGCTGTTTTTT,CVSSGTGGRTGELFF,TRBV28,TRBD1,TRBJ2-2,NA
TGCAGGATGGGACTAGCGGGATATGAGACCCAGTACTTC,CRMGLAGYETQYF,TRBV20-1,TRBD2,TRBJ2-5,many
TGTGCCAGCAGCCCCGGGACTGAAGCTTTCTTT,CASSPGTEAFF,TRBV5-5,NA,TRBJ1-1,many
TGTGCCAGCAGCTTACCCGCAAGCACAGATACGCAGTATTTT,CASSLPASTDTQYF,TRBV7-2,NA,TRBJ2-3,many
TGCAGCGTTGAAGTGGGGGGGAACACTGAAGCTTTCTTT,CSVEVGGNTEAFF,TRBV29-1,NA,TRBJ1-1,many
TGCGCCAGCAGCTTAAGGACATATGGGGATGAGCAGTTCTTC,CASSLRTYGDEQFF,TRBV5-1,NA,TRBJ2-1,many
TGTGCCAGCAGTAACTCCCCCTTGGCTAGCCAGCCCCAGCATTTT,CASSNSPLASQPQHF,TRBV6-5,NA,TRBJ1-5,many
TGTGCCAGCAGTCTACAGGGGCAGTTTGGCTACACCTTC,CASSLQGQFGYTF,TRBV6-6,TRBD1,TRBJ1-2,many
TGTGCCAGCAGCTCGAGGGGGGGGACTAGCGGGAAAAATACGCAGTATTTT,CASSSRGGTSGKNTQYF,TRBV7-2,TRBD2,TRBJ2-3,many
TGTGCCAGCAGTTATTGGGGAACTGAAGCTTTCTTT,CASSYWGTEAFF,TRBV6-2/TRBV6-3,NA,TRBJ1-1,many
TGTGCCAGCTCCCACGGCTTCATAAGGAGTTCACCCCTCCACTTT,CASSHGFIRSSPLHF,TRBV18,NA,TRBJ1-6,NA
TGCGCCAGCAGCTTCGGGACTAGCGGGCACACCGGGGAGCTGTTTTTT,CASSFGTSGHTGELFF,TRBV5-1,TRBD2,TRBJ2-2,many
TGTGCCAGCAGCTTAAGCTGGGGCCAATATGGCTACACCTTC,CASSLSWGQYGYTF,TRBV7-9,NA,TRBJ1-2,NA
TGTGCCAGCAGTGAAGGGCAGGGGTACAATGAGCAGTTCTTC,CASSEGQGYNEQFF,TRBV2,NA,TRBJ2-1,many
TGTGCCAGCAGTGGTTTGGGGACAGAATACTCCTACGAGCAGTACTTC,CASSGLGTEYSYEQYF,TRBV28,TRBD1,TRBJ2-7,many
TGCGCCAGCAGCTTGAGGGGAAACACTGAAGCTTTCTTT,CASSLRGNTEAFF,TRBV5-1,NA,TRBJ1-1,many
TGTGCCAGCAGCTCGGACAGCGCCTACAATGAGCAGTTCTTC,CASSSDSAYNEQFF,TRBV7-2,NA,TRBJ2-1,few
TGTGCCAGCAGACCAACAGGGTTGGGTGACGGGGGGCCCCAGCATTTT,CASRPTGLGDGGPQHF,TRBV6-5,NA,TRBJ1-5,many
TGTGCCAGCAGCTTAGCGGTTCAGAGCTATGGCTACACCTTC,CASSLAVQSYGYTF,TRBV7-8,NA,TRBJ1-2,many
TGCGCCAGCAGCCCGGATGGGGGTGGCACAGATACGCAGTATTTT,CASSPDGGGTDTQYF,TRBV5-1,NA,TRBJ2-3,many
TGCGCCAGCAGCCCTTACCCGGGACAGTTCTACGAGCAGTACTTC,CASSPYPGQFYEQYF,TRBV5-1,TRBD1,TRBJ2-7,many
TGCAGTGCTACCTTGGGGTGGAGCAATCAGCCCCAGCATTTT,CSATLGWSNQPQHF,TRBV20-1,NA,TRBJ1-5,many
TGTGCCAGCAGCTGGGACCGGGAGCCCTTCAATGAGCAGTTCTTC,CASSWDREPFNEQFF,TRBV7-2,NA,TRBJ2-1,many
TGTGCCAGCAGTTTTGGTGGACTAGCATACAATGAGCAGTTCTTC,CASSFGGLAYNEQFF,TRBV12-3/TRBV12-4,TRBD2,TRBJ2-1,many
TGTGCCAGCAGTCTCGACAGGGGGCGCGTCTATGGCTACACCTTC,CASSLDRGRVYGYTF,TRBV6-5,TRBD1,TRBJ1-2,many
TGCAGTGCTACTCATCCTAGCGGGGGGGCTAACACAGATACGCAGTATTTT,CSATHPSGGANTDTQYF,TRBV20-1,TRBD2,TRBJ2-3,many
TGCAGTGCTAGAGATACCGTCTCCTGGGAGCAGTATTTT,CSARDTVSWEQYF,TRBV20-1,NA,TRBJ2-3,few
TGTGCCAGCAGCTTGGTGGGGGCAGGTCAGCCCCAGCATTTT,CASSLVGAGQPQHF,TRBV5-6,NA,TRBJ1-5,many
TGTGCCAGCAGCTTAGCCCAAGCAGATACGCAGTATTTT,CASSLAQADTQYF,TRBV7-9,NA,TRBJ2-3,many
TGCGCCAGCAGCTTGGCAGCAGGGGGCTACGAGCAGTACTTC,CASSLAAGGYEQYF,TRBV5-1,TRBD1,TRBJ2-7,many
TGTGCCAGCAGCTCGACAGGGCCCGGCTACGAGCAGTACTTC,CASSSTGPGYEQYF,TRBV5-6,TRBD1,TRBJ2-7,NA
TGTGCCAGCAGCCAGGGGGACTACCCATCAGAGACCCAGTACTTC,CASSQGDYPSETQYF,TRBV3-1,TRBD2,TRBJ2-5,many
TGTGCCAGCAGGGGGACTAGCGTTTACAATGAGCAGTTCTTC,CASRGTSVYNEQFF,TRBV7-9,TRBD2,TRBJ2-1,many
TGTGCCAGCCAACAGGGGCCCTATGGCTACACCTTC,CASQQGPYGYTF,TRBV28,TRBD1,TRBJ1-2,many
TGTGCCAGCAGCGGATTAGCGGCCCCCATCACCGGGGAGCTGTTTTTT,CASSGLAAPITGELFF,TRBV11-3,NA,TRBJ2-2,many
TGCAGTGCCCTCGGGCTGGGATTCAGCTCACTCAATCAGCCCCAGCATTTT,CSALGLGFSSLNQPQHF,TRBV20-1,NA,TRBJ1-5,many